The 14 T cell receptor beta chains below all came from one sample that was sequenced in a study of OX40 agonist ivuxolimab in advanced cancers. Only in-frame clones appear in the TCRdb table, and some are missing; sequencing was by immunoSEQ multiplex PCR. The sample holds 45,000 to 65,000 clones, approximately 82% seen once. This specimen was CD4+ or CD8+ T cells sorted from blood, taken in a trial of the OX40 agonist ivuxolimab. Every receptor here comes from an adult with an advanced solid tumor such as melanoma, head and neck, liver or kidney cancer.

The chain uses TRBV9 and TRBJ2-7, with D possibly TRBD2 on 5 matching bases. V lost 4 bases to trimming and J lost 1 base, with 27 bases between them. The germline gives CDR1 SGDLS, CDR2 YYNGEE. The CDR3 is made up of 19 amino acids. The CDR3: CASSPRSSSGVATSYEQYF. In nucleotides, the CDR3 is TGTGCCAGCAGCCCCCGTAGTAGTAGTGGGGTAGCGACTTCCTACGAGCAGTACTTC.

V is TRBV6-5 and J is TRBJ1-2; TRBD1 agrees at 9 bases. The length of the CDR3 is 16 residues. Germline CDR1 reads MNHEY; CDR2 reads SVGAGI. V lost 0 bases to trimming and J lost 6 bases; unmatched junction nucleotides: 8. The CDR3 DNA is TGTGCCAGCAGTTACTCGTTTGGACAGGGGAGTAATGGCTACACCTTC. Translated, it gives CASSYSFGQGSNGYTF.

The chain is built from TRBV29-1 and TRBJ1-5; D is unresolved. The V and J ends lost 4 bases and 5 bases respectively, with 9 bases between them. Germline V gene lookup returns CDR1 SQVTM and CDR2 ANQGSEA. This CDR3 is built from 12 residues. The CDR3 loop is CSVGGPDQPQHF. The CDR3, as DNA: TGCAGCGTTGGGGGTCCGGATCAGCCCCAGCATTTT. The variable domain in full, with the rest retrieved from reference TRBV29-1 and TRBJ1-5, is SAVISQKPSRDICQRGTSLTIQCQVDSQVTMMFWYRQQPGQSLTLIATANQGSEATYESGFVIDKFPISRPNLTFSTLTVSNMSPEDSSIYLCSVGGPDQPQHFGDGTRLSIL.

In this sample, this clone turned up once. The rearrangement links TRBV28 to TRBJ1-2; 8 bases line up with TRBD1. Trimming took 2 bases from V and 8 from J; bases not matched to a gene: 7. Germline V gene data show CDR1 as MDHEN and CDR2 as SYDVKM. The CDR3 contains 14 residues. CDR3 sequence: CASSLTQGAKGYTF. CDR3 DNA: TGTGCCAGCAGTTTAACGCAGGGGGCGAAAGGCTACACCTTC.

The chain combines TRBV6-1 with TRBJ1-1, with no clear D. CDR3 length: 12 amino acids. V lost 11 bases to trimming and J lost 0 bases, with 10 bases between them. CDR1 and CDR2 (germline): MNHNS, SASEGT. The CDR3 loop is CASTRLNTEAFF. The CDR3 nucleotides read TGTGCCTCCACCCGTTTGAACACTGAAGCTTTCTTT.

The CDR3 sequence: CASSYRGRETYGYTF. In DNA form, the CDR3 reads TGTGCCAGCAGTTACCGAGGCAGGGAAACGTATGGCTACACCTTC. J is TRBJ1-2 and V is TRBV6-6, with D tentatively TRBD1 (5 bases). Germline V lookup: CDR1 MNHNY, CDR2 SVGAGI (reference sequence). This CDR3 has 15 residues. V gave up 2 bases and J gave up 5 bases, with 15 bases separating them.

The rearrangement links TRBV7-9 to TRBJ2-6, with no clear D. Trimming removed 6 bases at V and 0 bases at J, with 6 bases between. There are 14 residues in the CDR3. Germline CDR1 is SEHNR and CDR2 is FQNEAQ (reference sequence). The CDR3: CASRDTSGANVLTF. CDR3 DNA sequence: TGTGCCAGCAGGGATACCTCTGGGGCCAACGTCCTGACTTTC.

This clone occurred a few times. The genes are TRBV28 and TRBJ1-1; D uncertain. CDR1 and CDR2 from the germline V gene are MDHEN and SYDVKM. This CDR3 has 14 amino acids. Deletions cut 6 bases from V and 3 bases from J, with 14 bases between. CDR3 sequence: CASRKKREDTEAFF. Here the CDR3 DNA reads TGTGCCAGCAGGAAAAAACGAGAAGACACTGAAGCTTTCTTT.

The gene calls are TRBV2 and TRBJ1-2, with D uncertain. In germline, CDR1 is SNHLY, CDR2 FYNNEI. The CDR3 consists of 13 residues. Trimming shortened V by 1 base and J by 4 bases, and 7 bases separated the two germline ends. The CDR3 here is CASSEELAYGYTF. CDR3 nucleotides: TGTGCCAGCAGTGAAGAACTCGCCTATGGCTACACCTTC.

The V call is TRBV5-4, the J call TRBJ2-1; TRBD2 agrees at 9 bases. Trimming cost V 4 bases and J 9 bases; bases outside gene matches: 5. The V gene's germline CDR1 is SGHNT and CDR2 YYREEE (reference sequence). This CDR3 comprises 13 residues. The CDR3: CASSLAGWGEQFF. The DNA of the CDR3 is TGTGCCAGCAGCCTAGCGGGATGGGGTGAGCAGTTCTTC.

This clone was counted once. This chain connects TRBV7-6 to TRBJ2-2, with a tentative D call TRBD1 (5 bases). The CDR3 sequence is 15 residues long. The ends were cut back, 3 bases at V and 0 bases at J, with 8 bases in the middle. Germline CDR1 and CDR2: SGHVS and FNYEAQ. The CDR3 DNA reads TGTGCCAGCAGCTTTTCAGGGACGAACACCGGGGAGCTGTTTTTT. Protein product: CASSFSGTNTGELFF. The complete variable domain, with remaining parts taken from reference TRBV7-6 and TRBJ2-2, reads GAGVSQSPRYKVTKRGQDVALRCDPISGHVSLYWYRQALGQGPEFLTYFNYEAQQDKSGLPNDRFSAERPEGSISTLTIQRTEQRDSAMYRCASSFSGTNTGELFFGEGSRLTVL.

The chain uses TRBV6-5 and TRBJ1-1; D unresolved. Trimming left V 4 bases short and J 1 base short, with 7 bases between. This CDR3 region has 13 residues. Germline-derived CDR1 and CDR2 are MNHEY and SVGAGI. CDR3 nucleotides: TGTGCCAGCAGTTTAAGGTCGAACACTGAAGCTTTCTTT. Translated, it gives CASSLRSNTEAFF.

The CDR3 sequence: CASSWLGPSYEQYF. In DNA form, the CDR3 reads TGTGCCAGCAGTTGGCTGGGACCCTCCTACGAGCAGTACTTC. This sequence joins TRBV6-5 and TRBJ2-7, with D perhaps matching TRBD1 or TRBD2 (5 bases each). This CDR3 comprises 14 residues. Trimming took off 4 bases at V and 0 bases at J, with 10 bases between the two ends. The germline CDR1 and CDR2 sequences are MNHEY and SVGAGI.

This clone was observed a handful of times. The chain carries TRBV4-1 and TRBJ1-1; TRBD1 agrees at 7 bases. The trim removed 5 bases at V and 5 bases at J, leaving 14 bases unmatched. Germline-derived CDR1 and CDR2 are MGHRA and YSYEKL. The CDR3 is 16 amino acids. CDR3 in DNA: TGCGCCAGCAGCTCTTACAGGGGATCTGTCTCGACTGAAGCTTTCTTT. It is translated as CASSSYRGSVSTEAFF.